This T cell receptor (beta chain) was identified during a study of CD8 T cells in ankylosing spondylitis (dated by TCRdb to the late 2010s). A note on the overall study: To find TCR variants linked to disease, the study profiled T cell receptor beta repertoires in ankylosing spondylitis patients and healthy donors. Samples of peripheral blood were taken, and for ankylosing spondylitis patients, synovial fluid was collected as well. The whole study cohort included 95 to 130 healthy donors and roughly 24 ankylosing spondylitis patients. Points the paper makes about the study in general: Significant enrichment of the disease-linked clones was reported in matched synovial fluid samples from ankylosing spondylitis patients. Some of the motif variants had been reported before in the synovial fluid and blood of reactive arthritis patients, a finding that suggests common disease-initiation mechanisms. A TCR beta motif of fewer than 10 highly homologous amino acid variants appeared characteristic of blood from ankylosing spondylitis patients. A CD8+ phenotype was shown by the disease-linked clones, which were found at relatively low frequencies in peripheral blood.

For sequencing, an Illumina HiSeq 2500 was employed. TCR beta libraries were prepared by quantitative 5'-RACE with molecular barcodes. The paper's processing steps were these. To identify disease-linked TCR variants, a new computational method was used, one built on a probabilistic model of VDJ rearrangement. TCRdb ran its own pipeline on the public reads, namely fastp trimming at Q25 and MiXCR clone calling, and kept in-frame beta chains. Identical CDR3 protein sequences are pooled into one entry, listed with their most common genes and DNA. Here the V and J calls rest on TCRdb's processing, not on the authors' analysis. For this sample the table gives fewer than 250,000 distinct CDR3 sequences, of which 8% to 11% were detected only once. Jointly, the top ten make up about 2.8% of the sample. This clonotype was seen ten or more times. What antigen it recognizes has not been identified. Base qualities are not provided; no much larger clone lies one nucleotide away.

Counted from cysteine to phenylalanine, this CDR3 has 14 amino acids. This entry keeps only the CDR3 DNA: 42 bases, framed from base 1. Trimming takes 4 bases off V and 3 bases off J; junction bases not matched to a gene: 3. The germline V gene yields SGHRS for CDR1 and YFSETQ for CDR2. This chain joins TRBV5-1 to TRBJ2-7; 11 bases in the middle match TRBD1. The clonotype originates from a male donor with ankylosing spondylitis or in good health (not recorded which). The sequencing sample was made of blood, either unsorted or a sorted T cell fraction (not recorded which). The sequence in DNA is TGCGCCAGCAGCAGTGGGACAGGGGGCTACGAGCAGTACTTC. It specifies CASSSGTGGYEQYF.